Listed below are T cell receptor beta chains from one sample, sequenced in a study of blood T cell repertoires in COVID-19. The method was immunoSEQ multiplex PCR; TCRdb's version includes in-frame clones alone and lacks a portion of them. The table lists 150,000 to 200,000 clones, around four fifths of them singletons. Sequenced: peripheral blood. All receptors derive from a woman older than 75 with acute or convalescent COVID-19. The CDR3 runs from the conserved cysteine through the conserved F or W. D genes are given only for firm matches. Expanded clones get a size class; other rows say once, few or many, or leave the size out.

D,V,J,size,DNA,CDR3
TRBD1,TRBV7-2,TRBJ2-3,once,TGTGCCAGCAGCTTAGAGGGGGCTTCCACAGATACGCAGTATTTT,CASSLEGASTDTQYF
.,TRBV18,TRBJ2-3,.,TGTGCCAGCTCACCTCCACAGACAGATACGCAGTATTTT,CASSPPQTDTQYF
.,TRBV7-9,TRBJ1-2,few,TGTGCCAGCAGCTTAGGGACATTTTCCCCCTCGTTGACCTTC,CASSLGTFSPSLTF
TRBD2,TRBV23-1,TRBJ2-2,.,TGCGCCAGCAGTCAAATCCACCCGGGACTAGCGGGAGCGAACACCGGGGAGCTGTTTTTT,CASSQIHPGLAGANTGELFF
TRBD2,TRBV9,TRBJ2-7,.,TGTGCCAGCAGCGTAGCTCTAACTAGCGGGGGGGAGCAGTACTTC,CASSVALTSGGEQYF
TRBD1,TRBV11-1,TRBJ1-1,.,TGTGCCAGCAGCCCGGACAGGGCTTTAGGTGCTTTCTTT,CASSPDRALGAFF
.,TRBV5-4,TRBJ2-5,few,TGTGCCAGCAGCTTGCCAGGGAGGATGCAAGAGACCCAGTACTTC,CASSLPGRMQETQYF
.,TRBV18,TRBJ2-1,.,TGTGCCAGCTCACCAGTGGCGGCACCTAGCTCCTACAATGAGCAGTTCTTC,CASSPVAAPSSYNEQFF
.,TRBV28,TRBJ2-3,.,TGTGCCAGCAGCCCGGGGACAGATACGCAGTATTTT,CASSPGTDTQYF
.,TRBV7-9,TRBJ1-5,.,TGTGCCAGCAGCTTAGAGGGAGGGTCTCAGCCCCAGCATTTT,CASSLEGGSQPQHF
TRBD2,TRBV14,TRBJ2-7,.,TGTGCCAGCAGCCAAGGACTAGCGGGAGGAAGGCAGTACTTC,CASSQGLAGGRQYF
TRBD2,TRBV6-4,TRBJ2-1,.,TGTGCCAGCAGTGAGATAGCGGGGGGCCCCAATGAGCAGTTCTTC,CASSEIAGGPNEQFF
.,TRBV9,TRBJ2-1,.,TGTGCCAGCAGCGTAGCTTTGGCTTACAATGAGCAGTTCTTC,CASSVALAYNEQFF
TRBD1,TRBV7-3,TRBJ1-2,.,TGTGCCAGCAGCCCAGGACAGGCTAGCTATGGCTACACCTTC,CASSPGQASYGYTF
TRBD1,TRBV6-5,TRBJ1-1,.,TGTGCCAGCATTCGACAGGGGGCGCGTCGTACTGAAGCTTTCTTT,CASIRQGARRTEAFF
.,TRBV20-1,TRBJ2-7,.,TGCAGTGCTAGTGGGCGGGAACGTTCCCCCTACGAGCAGTACTTC,CSASGRERSPYEQYF
.,TRBV7-2,TRBJ2-3,.,TGTGCCAGCAGCTTACTACGTTCAGGCCCAGATACGCAGTATTTT,CASSLLRSGPDTQYF
TRBD1,TRBV29-1,TRBJ1-1,few,TGCAGCGTAAGGACAGGGAACACTGAAGCTTTCTTT,CSVRTGNTEAFF
.,TRBV10-3,TRBJ2-7,.,TGTGCCATCAGTGAGTCCCAGGTACCCTACGAGCAGTACTTC,CAISESQVPYEQYF
.,TRBV10-1,TRBJ1-3,few,TGCGCCAGCAGTGATTCGGGGTTCTCCTCTGGAAACACCATATATTTT,CASSDSGFSSGNTIYF
.,TRBV7-2,TRBJ2-7,.,TGTGCCAGCAGCTTAGAGAGAACCTACGAGCAGTACTTC,CASSLERTYEQYF
TRBD2,TRBV5-6,TRBJ2-1,.,TGTGCCAGCAGCGCTGTGCTAGCGGTATCCTACAATGAGCAGTTCTTC,CASSAVLAVSYNEQFF
TRBD1,TRBV19,TRBJ2-7,.,TGTGCCAGTAGTAGGGACAGGGGGGTCTACGAGCAGTACTTC,CASSRDRGVYEQYF
TRBD1,TRBV13,TRBJ1-2,.,TGTGCCAGCAGCCTCGGACAGGGTGCAGAGGGCTACACCTTC,CASSLGQGAEGYTF
TRBD1,TRBV5-1,TRBJ1-1,.,TGCGCCAGCAGCCGTAGTTTCGGGGACAGGGCCCGCAGTCGGGCTTTCTTT,CASSRSFGDRARSRAFF
TRBD1,TRBV7-2,TRBJ2-2,.,TGTGCCAGCAGCAGGGACAGGGCTAACACCGGGGAGCTGTTTTTT,CASSRDRANTGELFF
TRBD2,TRBV6-1,TRBJ2-3,once,TGTGCCAGCAGTGAACAAGGACTAGCGGGCACAGATACGCAGTATTTT,CASSEQGLAGTDTQYF